What follows are 17 T cell receptor beta chains derived from one specimen sequenced in a study of tumor-infiltrating lymphocytes in primary liver carcinoma. Co-extracted RNA and DNA came from 20-30 mg of unsorted bulk tissue. A constant-region primer primed TCR beta cDNA synthesis from 450 to 550 ng of total RNA. Amplification in three nested multiplex PCR rounds with slightly modified ARM-PCR gave rise to TCR beta libraries. Primers for the first two PCR rounds were TRBV1-TRBV30 forward primers and a C-beta reverse primer (approximately 10 cycles per round). Via MiXCR, TCRdb re-called the multiplex PCR reads, giving one row per CDR3 protein. The table shows around 70,000 distinct CDR3 sequences, with over 60% occurring only once. Sequencing used liver tumor tissue from sampling region 4. Noted subset: tumor region T4, right-lateral pole. The receptors derive from a man between 40 and 49 years old with primary liver carcinoma and hepatitis B virus infection.

To note about this clonotype: Mismatch with germline at one junction end may stem from a read error. The CDR3 region has the DNA TGTGCCGGCAGTTACTCAGGGGCCAGAACCTGGGAGCTGTTTTTT. Translation gives CAGSYSGARTWELFF. This chain links TRBV6-2 or TRBV6-3 with TRBJ2-2, with D perhaps matching TRBD1 (6 bases). The length of the CDR3 is 15 residues. Germline values: CDR1 MNHEY, CDR2 SVGEGT.

As regards this clonotype: This could be a read error, since a much larger clone is one nucleotide away. CDR3 amino acids: CAISSGDVNEKLFF. CDR3 in DNA: TGTGCCATCAGCTCAGGGGACGTTAATGAAAAACTGTTTTTT. The genes are TRBV10-3 and TRBJ1-4, with D perhaps TRBD1 (6 bases). This CDR3 is built from 14 residues. Trimming took 6 bases from V and 4 from J, leaving 12 bases between them. Per the germline V gene, CDR1 is ENHRY and CDR2 is SYGVKD.

Of note for this clonotype: One junction end disagrees with the germline gene, perhaps due to a read error. The chain combines TRBV11-2 with TRBJ2-5, with D possibly matching TRBD2 (5 bases). This CDR3 spans 16 amino acids. CDR1 and CDR2 from the germline V gene are SGHAT and FQNNGV. For the CDR3, the DNA is TGTGCCAGGAGATCCCAGGACTCGGCCCATCAAGAGACACAGTACTTC. It encodes CARRSQDSAHQETQYF.

V and J are TRBV28 and TRBJ1-5; no reliable D call. The ends were cut back, 6 bases at V and 4 bases at J, with 10 bases in the middle. This CDR3 is 13 amino acids long. Germline V gene data show CDR1 as MDHEN and CDR2 as SYDVKM. CDR3 in DNA: TGTGCCAGCAGCACCAGTACAAATCAGCCCCAGCATTTT. Its translation: CASSTSTNQPQHF.

On this clonotype itself: With a much larger clone just one base away, this may be a read error. V usage is TRBV28 and J usage is TRBJ2-3; D possibly uses TRBD1 or TRBD2 (5 bases each). The CDR3 spans 14 residues. In germline, CDR1 is MDHEN, CDR2 SYDVKM. V was shortened by 7 bases and J by 2 bases, with 13 bases between the two germline ends. The CDR3, as DNA: TGTGCCAGCACCCTCGGGACGAACACAGATACGCAGTATTTT. It is translated as CASTLGTNTDTQYF. Drawing the rest from reference TRBV28 and TRBJ2-3, the complete variable domain is DVKVTQSSRYLVKRTGEKVFLECVQDMDHENMFWYRQDPGLGLRLIYFSYDVKMKEKGDIPEGYSVSREKKERFSLILESASTNQTSMYLCASTLGTNTDTQYFGPGTRLTVL.

This clonotype was counted a few times. Being one base from a much bigger clone, this may be a read error. The chain has TRBV7-8 and TRBJ2-1; D gene uncertain. The CDR3 spans 14 residues. With 5 bases removed from V and 3 bases from J, the gap between germline ends came to 11 bases. Germline CDR1 and CDR2: SGHVS and FQNEAQ. The CDR3 loop reads CASSRDTVYNEQFF. For the CDR3, the DNA is TGTGCCAGCAGCAGAGACACTGTCTACAATGAGCAGTTCTTC.

This clonotype appeared a single time. The CDR3 ends on some other residue instead of the conserved phenylalanine or tryptophan, so this is likely a read error. This chain links TRBV12-3 or TRBV12-4 with TRBJ2-6; no firm D call. The CDR3 runs to 15 residues. Trimming took off 5 bases at V and 5 bases at J, with 13 bases between the two ends. In DNA form, the CDR3 reads TGTGCCAGCAGTCTCATCAGTGCGTGGGCCAACGTCCTGACTCTC. It translates to CASSLISAWANVLTL.

Note on this clonotype: It is likely a read error, because the conserved phenylalanine at the end of the CDR3 is missing. The chain combines TRBV28 with TRBJ2-7, with D perhaps matching TRBD2 (6 bases). Trimming stripped 3 bases from V and 3 bases from J, with 9 bases between. The V gene's germline CDR1 is MDHEN and CDR2 SYDVKM. There are 13 residues in the CDR3. CDR3 protein: CASSFAGNYEQYL. In nucleotides, the CDR3 is TGTGCCAGCAGTTTTGCGGGGAACTACGAGCAGTACCTC.

V is TRBV6-5 and J is TRBJ1-3; D is unclear. Trimming left V 6 bases short and J 3 bases short, with 9 bases between. The CDR3 runs to 13 residues. Germline assignment: CDR1 MNHEY and CDR2 SVGAGI. The CDR3 nucleotides read TGTGCCAGCAGCTCCGCGGGTGGAAACACCATATATTTT. Protein: CASSSAGGNTIYF.

On this clonotype: The junction departs from germline at one end; a sequencing error may be responsible. V usage is TRBV7-9 and J usage is TRBJ2-5; 12 bases match TRBD1. The CDR3 consists of 16 residues. The germline CDR1 and CDR2 sequences are SEHNR and FQNEAQ (reference sequence). The CDR3 here is CASSLGDRGLRETQCF. Written as DNA, the CDR3 is TGTGCCAGCAGCTTAGGGGACAGGGGGCTCCGGGAGACCCAGTGCTTC.

CDR3 nucleotide sequence: TGCAGCGGGGGGGATGACGACAAACTGTTTTTT. Translating gives CSGGDDDKLFF. The chain combines TRBV29-1 with TRBJ1-4, with D possibly being TRBD1 (5 bases). Germline CDR1 and CDR2: SQVTM and ANQGSEA. V lost 7 bases, J lost 11 bases, and 14 bases lay in between. The CDR3 is made up of 11 amino acids.

Of note for this clonotype: A much larger clone lies one base from this, so it may be a read error. The CDR3 region is CASSQDPGGGQDTEVFF. DNA of the CDR3: TGCGCCAGCAGCCAAGATCCAGGGGGGGGCCAGGACACTGAAGTTTTCTTT. The chain uses TRBV4-1 and TRBJ1-1; 7 bases agree with TRBD1. Germline V gives CDR1 MGHRA, CDR2 YSYEKL. The length of the CDR3 is 17 residues.

To note about this clonotype: One end of the junction fails to match germline, which may point to a read error. The chain has TRBV2 and TRBJ2-5; 7 nucleotides align to TRBD2. This CDR3 region has 12 residues. Germline-derived CDR1 and CDR2 are SNHLY and FYNNEI. CDR3 protein: CASSPGGETRYF. The CDR3 DNA reads as TGTGCCAGCAGTCCTGGGGGGGAGACCCGGTACTTC.

Concerning this clonotype: Germline is not matched at one junction end, which may reflect a read error. The rearrangement joins TRBV11-2 to TRBJ2-1; unclear D gene. CDR1 and CDR2 from the germline V gene are SGHAT and FQNNGV. This CDR3 comprises 14 residues. The CDR3 nucleotides are TGTGCAAACAGCTTAACCGACGGAGCCTACGAGCAGTTATTC. Protein: CANSLTDGAYEQLF.

This clonotype was seen only a few times. The chain recombines TRBV13 with TRBJ2-2, with 8 positions matching TRBD1. The germline V gene has CDR1 PRHDT and CDR2 FYEKMQ (reference sequence). V trimming: 5 bases; J trimming: 13 bases; junction bases outside the gene matches: 3. The length of the CDR3 is 11 residues. CDR3: CASSLGQGLFF. CDR3 nucleotides: TGTGCCAGCAGCCTCGGACAGGGGCTGTTTTTT.

Regarding this clonotype: Its ends do not fully match the called genes, so a read error is possible. The V and J genes are TRBV11-2 and TRBJ2-1; 7 bases agree with TRBD1. Germline V gene lookup returns CDR1 SGHAT and CDR2 FQNNGV. The CDR3 has 16 amino acids. CDR3 sequence: CASSLGWIGGINERFF. CDR3 bases: TGTGCCAGCAGCCTAGGGTGGATAGGGGGCATCAATGAGCGGTTCTTC.

With regard to this clonotype: A much larger clone differs by one base, so this may be a read error. The chain carries TRBV6-1 and TRBJ1-1; TRBD1 might be the D (6 bases). CDR3 size: 14 residues. Germline CDR1 MNHNS, CDR2 SASEGT. The CDR3 DNA follows: TGTGCCAGCAGAGCCCGGGGGGCTATATCTGAAGTTTTCTTT. It is translated as CASRARGAISEVFF.